The 15 T cell receptor beta chains below were found in one sample sequenced in a study of blood T cell repertoires in COVID-19. The protocol was immunoSEQ multiplex PCR, while the TCRdb copy is restricted to in-frame clones and leaves out a portion. The repertoire holds 200,000 to 250,000 clones, with about 88% as singletons. The specimen sequenced was peripheral blood. The receptors shown here come from a woman between 45 and 60 years old with COVID-19, enrolled during active disease.

The V call is TRBV5-4, the J call TRBJ2-5; D might be TRBD1 (6 bases). Germline CDR1 SGHNT, CDR2 YYREEE (reference sequence). The CDR3 has 12 amino acids. The V end was cut by 4 bases, the J end by 2 bases, with 6 bases between. Written as DNA, the CDR3 is TGTGCCAGCAGCAGGGGGCAAGAGACCCAGTACTTC. It is translated as CASSRGQETQYF. The whole variable domain, filled in from reference TRBV5-4 and TRBJ2-5, reads ETGVTQSPTHLIKTRGQQVTLRCSSQSGHNTVSWYQQALGQGPQFIFQYYREEENGRGNFPPRFSGLQFPNYSSELNVNALELDDSALYLCASSRGQETQYFGPGTRLLVL.

V gene TRBV7-2 combines with J gene TRBJ1-4; D is possibly TRBD1 (5 bases). Germline V gene sequence: CDR1 SGHTA, CDR2 FQGNSA. The ends were cut back, 1 base at V and 4 bases at J, with 10 bases in the middle. This CDR3 is built from 15 residues. The CDR3 loop is CASSLEGSDNEKLFF. The CDR3, as DNA: TGTGCCAGCAGCTTAGAGGGGTCTGATAATGAAAAACTGTTTTTT.

The chain couples TRBV27 to TRBJ1-4, with D possibly being TRBD1 (6 bases). V lost 4 bases and J 5 bases, leaving 14 bases between the germline ends. The germline V gene has CDR1 MNHEY and CDR2 SMNVEV (reference sequence). This CDR3 is built from 15 residues. DNA for the CDR3: TGTGCCAGCAGTTCAATGGACAGTGGGAATGAAAAACTGTTTTTT. This gives the protein CASSSMDSGNEKLFF.

The chain is built from TRBV7-2 and TRBJ2-7; 8 bases are a match to TRBD1. The CDR3 spans 15 residues. J was trimmed by 4 bases and V by 1 base; bases with no gene match: 6. Germline V gives CDR1 SGHTA, CDR2 FQGNSA. The CDR3 loop is CASSLDSGGLYEQYF. CDR3 nucleotides: TGTGCCAGCAGCTTAGACTCAGGGGGCTTGTACGAGCAGTACTTC.

The chain is built from TRBV7-9 and TRBJ1-1, with no clear D. This CDR3 contains 14 residues. The germline CDR1 and CDR2 sequences are SEHNR and FQNEAQ (reference sequence). With 0 bases removed from V and 11 bases from J, the gap between germline ends came to 16 bases. The CDR3, as DNA: TGTGCCAGCAGCTTAGCCGCCTCTGGAGACGGCGCTTTCTTT. Translating it yields CASSLAASGDGAFF.

The chain employs TRBV15 and TRBJ2-2, with 7 bases fitting TRBD1. The junction had 17 bases not matched to a gene; V was cut back by 0 bases and J by 7 bases. CDR1 LNHNV and CDR2 YYDKDF come from the germline V gene (reference sequence). The CDR3 is 19 amino acids. The CDR3 loop is CATSRDLVRGTVVDGELFF. The CDR3, as DNA: TGTGCCACCAGCAGAGACCTCGTACGTGGGACAGTGGTCGACGGGGAGCTGTTTTTT.

This clone came up once. V gene TRBV11-2 combines with J gene TRBJ2-2; TRBD2 aligns across 9 bases. Germline CDR1 reads SGHAT; CDR2 reads FQNNGV. Trimming cost V 4 bases and J 6 bases; bases outside gene matches: 6. The CDR3 runs to 15 residues. This CDR3 is CASSYSGGLSGELFF. The CDR3 DNA reads as TGTGCCAGCAGCTATAGCGGGGGTCTTTCCGGGGAGCTGTTTTTT.

V usage is TRBV5-6 and J usage is TRBJ2-3; D possibly corresponds to TRBD2 (5 bases). The CDR3 spans 16 residues. CDR1 and CDR2 (germline): SGHDT, YYEEEE. With 0 bases removed from V and 0 bases from J, the gap between germline ends came to 11 bases. CDR3: CASSLARGSSTDTQYF. The CDR3 nucleotides read TGTGCCAGCAGCTTGGCCCGGGGATCTAGCACAGATACGCAGTATTTT.

The chain carries TRBV18 and TRBJ2-1; TRBD2 agrees at 7 bases. Germline trimming cut 3 bases from V and 12 bases from J; bases unmatched to any gene: 14. Germline V gene lookup returns CDR1 KGHSH and CDR2 LQKENI. The CDR3 has 15 residues. DNA of the CDR3: TGTGCCAGCTCACCCCCAGGGCTAGCGGTGATGGGGCAGTTCTTC. Amino acid sequence: CASSPPGLAVMGQFF.

A word on this clone: Additional DNA sequences in this sample encode the identical CDR3. CDR3 DNA: TGTGCCAGCAGTTTTAGGGAGACTAGCACAGATACGCAGTATTTT. Amino acids: CASSFRETSTDTQYF. This sequence joins TRBV28 and TRBJ2-3, with D perhaps matching TRBD2 (5 bases). This CDR3 is 15 amino acids long. Germline CDR1 MDHEN, CDR2 SYDVKM. V lost 3 bases, J lost 0 bases, and 10 bases lay in between. Filled out from reference TRBV28 and TRBJ2-3, the complete variable domain reads DVKVTQSSRYLVKRTGEKVFLECVQDMDHENMFWYRQDPGLGLRLIYFSYDVKMKEKGDIPEGYSVSREKKERFSLILESASTNQTSMYLCASSFRETSTDTQYFGPGTRLTVL.

This clone was counted a single time. The chain has TRBV28 and TRBJ1-1; possibly TRBD1 for D (5 bases). Between the trimmed V and J ends, which lost 2 bases and 5 bases, there was a span of 15 bases. The CDR3 sequence is 15 residues long. Germline V gene sequence: CDR1 MDHEN, CDR2 SYDVKM. This chain's CDR3 is CASSLRGWGRTEAFF. CDR3 nucleotide sequence: TGTGCCAGCAGTTTACGGGGGTGGGGGAGGACTGAAGCTTTCTTT.

This clone was seen a handful of times. The genes are TRBV7-2 and TRBJ2-3; 12 bases map to TRBD2. V shed 5 bases, J shed 0 bases, and the junction held 6 bases outside the gene matches. CDR3 length equals 17 residues. The germline V gene encodes CDR1 SGHTA and CDR2 FQGNSA. The CDR3 coding sequence is TGTGCCAGCAGCCCCAGGACTAGCGGGGTTAGCACAGATACGCAGTATTTT. The encoded protein is CASSPRTSGVSTDTQYF.

This chain uses TRBV21-1 with TRBJ1-3; the DNA was not compared with TRBD1, the D call given in the table. TRBV21-1 is marked as a pseudogene. The CDR3 has 20 residues. The CDR3 coding sequence is TGTGCCAGCAGCAATAATCCTTCTCAGGGGCAGGGGACGGCTGGAAACACCATATATTTT. It specifies CASSNNPSQGQGTAGNTIYF.

The chain recombines TRBV3-1 (or the pseudogene TRBV3-2) with TRBJ2-1, with D uncertain. This CDR3 has 15 amino acids. Per germline, CDR1 LGHDT and CDR2 YNNKEL (reference sequence). Deletions cut 2 bases from V and 7 bases from J, with 15 bases between. This chain's CDR3 is CASSQTATSRNEQFF. The CDR3 nucleotides are TGTGCCAGCAGCCAAACCGCTACCTCTCGAAATGAGCAGTTCTTC.

The rearrangement uses TRBV15 and TRBJ1-5; no clear D gene. Germline-derived CDR1 and CDR2 are LNHNV and YYDKDF (reference sequence). V was shortened by 0 bases and J by 3 bases, with 15 bases between the two germline ends. The CDR3 contains 17 residues. DNA of the CDR3: TGTGCCACCAGCAGAGAGAAGGTAATTGCGGACAATCAGCCCCAGCATTTT. Protein sequence: CATSREKVIADNQPQHF.